This passage covers 30 T cell receptor beta chains from one sample sequenced in a study of response to subunit inactivated influenza vaccine. TCRdb itself ran the RT-PCR reads through MiXCR, one entry per CDR3 protein. The sample records about 620,000 distinct CDR3 sequences, roughly 10% being singletons. This same sample was also part of a study on T cells expressing NK-cell markers. That report notes: The TCR beta cDNA came from 5'RACE template switching with UMIs.

The source material was PBMCs from blood, sampled on the day of vaccination. These receptors all come from a man aged 50-60 years who received an inactivated influenza vaccine.

This clonotype was counted many times. The chain recombines TRBV10-3 with TRBJ2-5; 9 positions agree with TRBD1. The trim removed 6 bases at V and 6 bases at J, leaving 11 bases unmatched. The CDR3 loop spans 15 amino acids. The V gene's germline CDR1 is ENHRY and CDR2 SYGVKD. DNA of the CDR3: TGTGCCATCAGCGCCGGGACAGGGAACGTAAAGACCCAGTACTTC. This codes for CAISAGTGNVKTQYF.

The chain recombines TRBV20-1 with TRBJ2-1, with D hard to call. Germline CDR1 reads DFQATT; CDR2 reads SNEGSKA (reference sequence). The CDR3 covers 13 residues. The V gene lost 6 bases and the J gene lost 4 bases, with 13 bases spanning the gap. In DNA, the CDR3 is TGCAGTGCCTCGAGTAGGCTTTACAATGAGCAGTTCTTC. Protein sequence: CSASSRLYNEQFF.

The V gene is TRBV20-1, the J gene TRBJ2-3; the match to TRBD2 covers 9 bases. Trimming cost V 7 bases and J 6 bases; bases outside gene matches: 11. Germline values: CDR1 DFQATT, CDR2 SNEGSKA (reference sequence). This CDR3 comprises 14 residues. The CDR3 DNA sequence: TGCAGTGTTACAACCGGGACTAGCTTGGATACGCAGTATTTT. Translation gives CSVTTGTSLDTQYF.

The sample holds a few counts of this clonotype. The rearrangement joins TRBV20-1 to TRBJ2-1, with D possibly matching TRBD2 (6 bases). The V end lost 5 bases, the J end lost 2 bases, and 10 bases lay between the germline ends. The CDR3 spans 13 residues. Germline-derived CDR1 and CDR2 are DFQATT and SNEGSKA (reference sequence). The CDR3 spells CSAGRGPYNEQFF. The CDR3 nucleotides read TGCAGTGCTGGGCGGGGTCCCTACAATGAGCAGTTCTTC.

The rearrangement joins TRBV7-6 to TRBJ2-6; no clear D gene. This CDR3 comprises 16 residues. CDR1 is SGHVS and CDR2 is FNYEAQ in the germline V gene. The V gene lost 4 bases and the J gene lost 0 bases, with 10 bases spanning the gap. DNA of the CDR3: TGTGCCAGCAGCTATCCTCGGGTCTCTGGGGCCAACGTCCTGACTTTC. It specifies CASSYPRVSGANVLTF.

The table lists this clonotype with many counts. The CDR3 is CASSSYLLAGTDGEQYF. The DNA of the CDR3 is TGTGCCAGCAGTTCCTATTTACTAGCGGGGACGGACGGGGAGCAGTACTTC. The V gene is TRBV6-2 or TRBV6-3, the J gene TRBJ2-7, with 10 bases matching TRBD2. With 4 bases clipped from V and 7 bases from J, the junction kept 16 bases outside the gene matches. Looked up from germline, CDR1 is MNHEY and CDR2 is SVGEGT. CDR3 length equals 17 residues.

This clonotype showed up many times. This chain links TRBV6-7 with TRBJ1-2, with a weak D call TRBD1 (6 bases). TRBV6-7 is flagged as an ORF with uncertain function. CDR3 size: 16 residues. The ends were cut back, 2 bases at V and 5 bases at J, with 18 bases in the middle. CDR3 amino acids: CASSYDRRQDIYGYTF. The DNA of the CDR3 is TGTGCCAGCAGTTACGACCGGAGACAGGATATTTATGGCTACACCTTC.

V usage is TRBV5-5 and J usage is TRBJ2-5; 7 bases match TRBD1. The CDR3 loop spans 14 amino acids. Germline trimming cut 5 bases from V and 5 bases from J; bases unmatched to any gene: 9. Germline CDR1 reads SGHKS; CDR2 reads YYEKEE (reference sequence). The CDR3 is CASRSLTGIETQYF. The CDR3 DNA follows: TGTGCCAGCAGGTCCTTGACAGGGATCGAGACCCAGTACTTC.

This clonotype has ten or more counts. V gene TRBV4-1 combines with J gene TRBJ2-7, with D possibly matching TRBD2 (5 bases). CDR1 is MGHRA, CDR2 YSYEKL, per germline. The CDR3 has 14 amino acids. V was cut by 1 base and J by 4 bases, with 11 bases left in between. The CDR3 sequence is CASSQAPGLYEQYF. The CDR3 DNA reads as TGCGCCAGCAGCCAAGCTCCGGGGTTGTACGAGCAGTACTTC.

This clonotype showed up just a few times. The rearrangement joins TRBV12-3 or TRBV12-4 to TRBJ2-7; 7 bases match TRBD1. CDR3 size: 14 residues. V lost 6 bases, J lost 2 bases, and 7 bases stayed unmatched. CDR3 in DNA: TGTGCCAGCAGCGAGACAGGGCCCCCCTACGAGCAGTACTTC. This codes for CASSETGPPYEQYF.

The DNA of the CDR3 is TGTGCCAGCAGTGAACTCAAGGGATTCTATGGCTACACCTTC. Protein: CASSELKGFYGYTF. The V call is TRBV6-1, the J call TRBJ1-2; no clear D gene. V was pared by 2 bases and J by 4 bases, with 11 bases between. Germline V gives CDR1 MNHNS, CDR2 SASEGT. The CDR3 covers 14 residues.

This clonotype was picked up many times. The chain employs TRBV5-1 and TRBJ1-1; no firm D call. The CDR3 runs 13 residues. V was cut by 7 bases and J by 1 base, with 11 bases left in between. Germline assignment: CDR1 SGHRS and CDR2 YFSETQ. In DNA form, the CDR3 reads TGCGCCAGCCGCGTTACTCCGAACACTGAAGCTTTCTTT. It translates to CASRVTPNTEAFF. Based on the CDR3 plus reference TRBV5-1 and TRBJ1-1, the full variable domain is KAGVTQTPRYLIKTRGQQVTLSCSPISGHRSVSWYQQTPGQGLQFLFEYFSETQRNKGNFPGRFSGRQFSNSRSEMNVSTLELGDSALYLCASRVTPNTEAFFGQGTRLTVV.

The chain recombines TRBV20-1 with TRBJ2-7; 9 bases line up with TRBD1. CDR3 length: 16 amino acids. CDR1 and CDR2 (germline): DFQATT, SNEGSKA (reference sequence). The J segment lost 2 bases and the V segment lost 6 bases, leaving 14 bases of the junction unmatched. The CDR3 coding sequence is TGCAGTGCCCTCTCAGATACAGGGGGCTATACCTACGAGCAGTACTTC. Translation: CSALSDTGGYTYEQYF.

The V and J genes are TRBV7-9 and TRBJ2-5; 9 bases agree with TRBD2. The CDR3 contains 15 residues. CDR1 and CDR2 (germline): SEHNR, FQNEAQ (reference sequence). The V segment lost 6 bases and the J segment 4 bases; nucleotides outside the gene matches: 9. The CDR3 sequence: CASSPGPTSGETQYF. CDR3 DNA sequence: TGTGCCAGCAGTCCCGGCCCGACTAGCGGAGAGACCCAGTACTTC.

The V and J genes are TRBV30 and TRBJ2-3; 7 bases are a match to TRBD2. The CDR3 is 18 amino acids. The V gene's germline CDR1 is GTSNPN and CDR2 SVGIG (reference sequence). The junction had 19 bases not matched to a gene; V was cut back by 1 base and J by 6 bases. The CDR3 sequence: CAWSGLFGLAGVWDTQYF. The CDR3 DNA sequence: TGTGCCTGGAGTGGCCTTTTCGGGCTGGCGGGGGTATGGGATACGCAGTATTTT.

This clonotype was observed at least ten times. The chain recombines TRBV12-3 or TRBV12-4 with TRBJ2-3; D unclear. Trimming shortened V by 3 bases and J by 4 bases, and 5 bases separated the two germline ends. The CDR3 has 12 amino acids. In DNA form, the CDR3 reads TGTGCCAGCAGTTTGAGTGCAGATACGCAGTATTTT. The encoded protein is CASSLSADTQYF.

This clonotype was counted between two and nine times. The chain recombines TRBV4-3 with TRBJ2-2, with D possibly being TRBD2 (6 bases). Trimming cost V 0 bases and J 8 bases, with 13 bases left between them. This CDR3 region has 15 residues. Germline V gives CDR1 LGHNA, CDR2 YSLEER. This chain's CDR3 is CASSQDLLASGELFF. The CDR3 nucleotides read TGCGCCAGCAGCCAAGATCTTCTAGCGAGTGGGGAGCTGTTTTTT.

This clonotype occurred a few times. The J gene is TRBJ1-5, the V gene TRBV6-2 or TRBV6-3; D uncertain. The CDR3 spans 12 residues. The V gene lost 7 bases and the J gene lost 8 bases, with 12 bases spanning the gap. Germline loops: CDR1 MNHEY, CDR2 SVGEGT. The CDR3 loop is CASNTLAKPQHF. In DNA, the CDR3 is TGTGCCAGCAATACTCTAGCGAAGCCCCAGCATTTT.

Comment on this clonotype: The germline gene is not matched at one end of the junction; a read error may be the cause. The chain recombines TRBV18 with TRBJ2-1, with 7 bases matching TRBD2. The CDR3 spans 19 residues. Germline V gene data show CDR1 as KGHSH and CDR2 as LQKENI. This chain's CDR3 is CAISPRWEGPRSSYNEQFF. CDR3 DNA: TGTGCCATCTCACCAAGGTGGGAGGGCCCTCGAAGCTCCTACAATGAGCAGTTCTTC.

This clonotype has a handful of counts. The V call is TRBV4-2, the J call TRBJ1-1, with a possible D match to TRBD1 (5 bases). Trimming removed 3 bases at V and 6 bases at J, with 17 bases between. CDR1 and CDR2 (germline): LGHNA, YNFKEQ. The CDR3 has 15 residues. The CDR3 nucleotides are TGTGCCAGCAGCCAGCAGGGCCCCTTGGTCCCTGAAGCTTTCTTT. This codes for CASSQQGPLVPEAFF.

This chain joins TRBV7-2 and TRBJ2-4; perhaps TRBD1 as D (5 bases). Trimming pared 1 base from V and 10 bases from J, leaving 8 bases between. The germline V gene has CDR1 SGHTA and CDR2 FQGNSA. The length of the CDR3 is 12 residues. In DNA, the CDR3 is TGTGCCAGCAGCTTAGACAGGCAAATTCAGTACTTC. It is translated as CASSLDRQIQYF.

The chain combines TRBV7-6 with TRBJ2-7; D gene uncertain. This CDR3 is built from 15 residues. The V end lost 1 base, the J end lost 2 bases, and 12 bases lay between the germline ends. CDR1 is SGHVS and CDR2 is FNYEAQ in the germline V gene. The CDR3 DNA reads as TGTGCCAGCAGCTTAGGAGTGGACCGCACCTACGAGCAGTACTTC. As protein: CASSLGVDRTYEQYF. Drawing the rest from reference TRBV7-6 and TRBJ2-7, the complete variable domain is GAGVSQSPRYKVTKRGQDVALRCDPISGHVSLYWYRQALGQGPEFLTYFNYEAQQDKSGLPNDRFSAERPEGSISTLTIQRTEQRDSAMYRCASSLGVDRTYEQYFGPGTRLTVT.

This chain joins TRBV4-1 and TRBJ2-4; 7 nucleotides agree with TRBD2. CDR3 length equals 17 residues. After removal of 1 base from V and 0 bases from J, the junction contained 6 bases not matched to a gene. CDR1 MGHRA and CDR2 YSYEKL come from the germline V gene. The CDR3 nucleotides are TGCGCCAGCAGCCAAGTGGGAGGGGCGAGAGCCAAAAACATTCAGTACTTC. Protein product: CASSQVGGARAKNIQYF.

The rearrangement links TRBV10-2 to TRBJ2-2, with 8 bases that match TRBD1. CDR1 is WSHSY, CDR2 SAAADI, per germline. The CDR3 is made up of 20 amino acids. The ends lost 0 bases at V and 8 bases at J; junction bases unmatched: 20. CDR3 bases: TGCGCCAGCAGTGAGTCAAGGACAGGGAGATTGGCCCTGGGGTCTGGGGAGCTGTTTTTT. This encodes CASSESRTGRLALGSGELFF.

The CDR3 sequence is CSASAGASGRDEQYF. As DNA, the CDR3 is TGCAGTGCTAGTGCAGGGGCTAGCGGGAGGGATGAGCAGTACTTC. V is TRBV20-1 and J is TRBJ2-7; 12 nucleotides line up with TRBD2. Trimming at V came to 3 bases and at J to 7 bases, leaving 10 bases not matched to a gene. CDR1 is DFQATT and CDR2 is SNEGSKA in the germline V gene (reference sequence). The CDR3 runs to 15 residues.

This clonotype has only a few counts. The V and J genes are TRBV27 and TRBJ2-1, with 7 positions matching TRBD1. V was clipped by 5 bases and J by 3 bases; unmatched bases: 7. CDR3 length: 15 amino acids. Looked up from germline, CDR1 is MNHEY and CDR2 is SMNVEV (reference sequence). As DNA, the CDR3 is TGTGCCAGCAGTCTAACAGGGGCGGACTACAATGAGCAGTTCTTC. It translates to CASSLTGADYNEQFF.

In its sample, this clonotype was seen a few times. The chain is built from TRBV20-1 and TRBJ2-5; TRBD1 aligns across 9 bases. With V trimmed by 2 bases and J by 2 bases, 9 bases remained unmatched. This CDR3 comprises 16 residues. The germline gives CDR1 DFQATT, CDR2 SNEGSKA (reference sequence). DNA for the CDR3: TGCAGTGCTAGAAAATGGTGGGACAGGGAGCAAGAGACCCAGTACTTC. Its translation is CSARKWWDREQETQYF.

The J gene is TRBJ2-7, the V gene TRBV5-1, with TRBD2 matching over 7 bases. The CDR3 contains 13 residues. Germline CDR1 reads SGHRS; CDR2 reads YFSETQ. J was trimmed by 7 bases and V by 5 bases; bases with no gene match: 9. CDR3 sequence reads: CASSDGRPGEQYF. CDR3 coding DNA: TGCGCCAGCAGTGACGGGAGGCCTGGAGAGCAGTACTTC.

This clonotype was observed a few times. The V call is TRBV5-5, the J call TRBJ2-7; D is perhaps TRBD1 (6 bases). Germline CDR1 and CDR2: SGHKS and YYEKEE (reference sequence). V lost 5 bases and J 6 bases, leaving 12 bases between the germline ends. The CDR3 is made up of 12 amino acids. The CDR3 sequence: CASRATGAEQYF. The CDR3 region has the DNA TGTGCCAGCAGAGCGACAGGTGCCGAGCAGTACTTC.

The gene calls are TRBV3-1 and TRBJ2-7; D is unclear. V was trimmed by 3 bases and J by 1 base, leaving 10 bases between them. The CDR3 runs to 14 residues. CDR1 and CDR2 from the germline V gene are LGHDT and YNNKEL (reference sequence). The CDR3 sequence: CASSQPGTSYEQYF. The CDR3 DNA sequence: TGTGCCAGCAGCCAGCCAGGTACTTCCTACGAGCAGTACTTC.